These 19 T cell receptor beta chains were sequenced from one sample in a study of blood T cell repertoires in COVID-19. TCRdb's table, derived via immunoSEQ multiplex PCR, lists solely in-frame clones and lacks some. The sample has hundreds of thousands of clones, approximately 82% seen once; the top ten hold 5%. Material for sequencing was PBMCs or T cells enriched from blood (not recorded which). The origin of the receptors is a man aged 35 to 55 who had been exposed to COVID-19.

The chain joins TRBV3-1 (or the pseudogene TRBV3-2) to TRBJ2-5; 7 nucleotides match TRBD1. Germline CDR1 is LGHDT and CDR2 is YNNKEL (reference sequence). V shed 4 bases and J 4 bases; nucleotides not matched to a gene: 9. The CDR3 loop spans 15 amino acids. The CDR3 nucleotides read TGTGCCAGCAGCCGTCGACAGGGTCGGAGAGAGACCCAGTACTTC. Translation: CASSRRQGRRETQYF.

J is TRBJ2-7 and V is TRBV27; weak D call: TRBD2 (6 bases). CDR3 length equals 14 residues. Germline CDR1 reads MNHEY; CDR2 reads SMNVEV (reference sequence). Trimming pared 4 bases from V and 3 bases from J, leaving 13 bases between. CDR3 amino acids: CASSSPPTSYEQYF. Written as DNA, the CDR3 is TGTGCCAGCAGTTCCCCCCCGACTAGCTACGAGCAGTACTTC.

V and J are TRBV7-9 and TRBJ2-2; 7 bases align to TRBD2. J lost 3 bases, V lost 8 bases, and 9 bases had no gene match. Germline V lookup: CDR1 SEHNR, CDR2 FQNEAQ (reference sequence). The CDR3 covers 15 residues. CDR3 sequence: CASALGLADTGELFF. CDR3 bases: TGTGCCAGCGCCCTGGGTCTAGCGGACACCGGGGAGCTGTTTTTT.

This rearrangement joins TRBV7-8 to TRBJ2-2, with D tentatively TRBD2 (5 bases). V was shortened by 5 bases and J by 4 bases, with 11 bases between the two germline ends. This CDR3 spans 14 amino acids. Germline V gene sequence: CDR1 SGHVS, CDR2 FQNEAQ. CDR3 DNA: TGTGCCAGCAGCCCCGGGATCAGCACCGGGGAGCTGTTTTTT. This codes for CASSPGISTGELFF. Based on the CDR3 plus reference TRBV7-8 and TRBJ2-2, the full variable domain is GAGVSQSPRYKVAKRGQDVALRCDPISGHVSLFWYQQALGQGPEFLTYFQNEAQLDKSGLPSDRFFAERPEGSVSTLKIQRTQQEDSAVYLCASSPGISTGELFFGEGSRLTVL.

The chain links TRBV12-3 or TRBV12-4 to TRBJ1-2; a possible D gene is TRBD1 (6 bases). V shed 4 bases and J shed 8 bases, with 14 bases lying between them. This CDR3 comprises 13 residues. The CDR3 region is CASSSPGTMGYTF. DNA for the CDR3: TGTGCCAGCAGTTCTCCCGGGACAATGGGCTACACCTTC.

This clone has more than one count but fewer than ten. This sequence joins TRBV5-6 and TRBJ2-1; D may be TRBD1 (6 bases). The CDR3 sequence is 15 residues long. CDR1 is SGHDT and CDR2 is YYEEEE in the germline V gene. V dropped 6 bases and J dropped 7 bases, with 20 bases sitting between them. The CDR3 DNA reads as TGTGCCAGCACCCTTGTTCAGCGCCAGGGGAATGAGCAGTTCTTC. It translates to CASTLVQRQGNEQFF. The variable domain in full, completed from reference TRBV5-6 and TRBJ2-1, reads DAGVTQSPTHLIKTRGQQVTLRCSPKSGHDTVSWYQQALGQGPQFIFQYYEEEERQRGNFPDRFSGHQFPNYSSELNVNALLLGDSALYLCASTLVQRQGNEQFFGPGTRLTVL.

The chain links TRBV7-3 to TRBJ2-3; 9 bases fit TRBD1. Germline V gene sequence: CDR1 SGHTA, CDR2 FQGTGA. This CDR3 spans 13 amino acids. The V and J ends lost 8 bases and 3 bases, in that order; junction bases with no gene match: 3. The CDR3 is CASAGQGTDTQYF. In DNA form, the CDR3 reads TGTGCCAGCGCGGGACAGGGAACAGATACGCAGTATTTT.

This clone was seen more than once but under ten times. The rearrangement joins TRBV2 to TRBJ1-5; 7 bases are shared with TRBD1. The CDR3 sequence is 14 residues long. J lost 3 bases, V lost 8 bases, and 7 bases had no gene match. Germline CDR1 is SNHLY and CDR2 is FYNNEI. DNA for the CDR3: TGTGCCAGCCTTAGGGACAGAAACAATCAGCCCCAGCATTTT. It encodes CASLRDRNNQPQHF.

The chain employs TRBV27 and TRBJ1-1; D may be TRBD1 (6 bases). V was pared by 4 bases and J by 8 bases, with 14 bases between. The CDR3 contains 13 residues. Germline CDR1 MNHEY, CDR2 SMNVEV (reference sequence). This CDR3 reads CASSYREPPEAFF. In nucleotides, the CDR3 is TGTGCCAGCAGTTACAGGGAACCGCCGGAAGCTTTCTTT.

CDR3 sequence (DNA): TGTGCCAGCAGTTTATTTCGGGCTAGCGGGGGTAGTTTCTTC. It yields the protein CASSLFRASGGSFF. The chain employs TRBV28 and TRBJ2-1; 10 nucleotides match TRBD2. CDR3 size: 14 residues. The germline V gene encodes CDR1 MDHEN and CDR2 SYDVKM. The trim removed 1 base at V and 16 bases at J, leaving 10 bases unmatched. Variable domain in full (rest from reference TRBV28 and TRBJ2-1): DVKVTQSSRYLVKRTGEKVFLECVQDMDHENMFWYRQDPGLGLRLIYFSYDVKMKEKGDIPEGYSVSREKKERFSLILESASTNQTSMYLCASSLFRASGGSFFGPGTRLTVL.

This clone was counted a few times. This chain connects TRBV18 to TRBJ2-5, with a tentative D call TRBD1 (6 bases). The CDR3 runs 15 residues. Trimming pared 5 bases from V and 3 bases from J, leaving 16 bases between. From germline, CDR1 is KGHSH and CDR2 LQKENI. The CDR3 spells CASSGTFLRKETQYF. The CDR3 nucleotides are TGTGCCAGCTCAGGGACATTTCTACGAAAAGAGACCCAGTACTTC.

The CDR3 protein is CAISSGGSLEAFF. CDR3 DNA sequence: TGTGCCATCAGTTCAGGGGGCTCTTTGGAAGCTTTCTTT. The rearrangement uses TRBV10-3 and TRBJ1-1; 8 bases align to TRBD1. Per germline, CDR1 ENHRY and CDR2 SYGVKD. J was trimmed by 8 bases and V by 5 bases; bases with no gene match: 7. The length of the CDR3 is 13 residues.

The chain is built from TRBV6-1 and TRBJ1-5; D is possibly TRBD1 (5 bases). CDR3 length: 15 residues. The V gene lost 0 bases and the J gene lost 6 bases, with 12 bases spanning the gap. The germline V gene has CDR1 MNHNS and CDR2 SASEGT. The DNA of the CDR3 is TGTGCCAGCAGTGAAGCGCAGGGCCCTAGTCAGCCCCAGCATTTT. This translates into CASSEAQGPSQPQHF.

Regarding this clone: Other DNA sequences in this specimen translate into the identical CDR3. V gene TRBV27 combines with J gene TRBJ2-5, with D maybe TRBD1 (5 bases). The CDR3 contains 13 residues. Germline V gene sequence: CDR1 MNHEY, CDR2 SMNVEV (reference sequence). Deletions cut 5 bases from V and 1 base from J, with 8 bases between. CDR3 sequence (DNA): TGTGCCAGCAGTCGACAGCCCCAAGAGACCCAGTACTTC. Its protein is CASSRQPQETQYF.

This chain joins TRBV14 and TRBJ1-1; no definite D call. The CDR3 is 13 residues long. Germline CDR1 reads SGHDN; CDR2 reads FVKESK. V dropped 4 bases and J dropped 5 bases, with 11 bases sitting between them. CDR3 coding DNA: TGTGCCAGCAGCCTCGAGCGAGGTACTGAAGCTTTCTTT. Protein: CASSLERGTEAFF.

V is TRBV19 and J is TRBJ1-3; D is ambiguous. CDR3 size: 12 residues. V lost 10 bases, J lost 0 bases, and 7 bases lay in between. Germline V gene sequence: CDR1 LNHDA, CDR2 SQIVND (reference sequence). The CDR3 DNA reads TGTGCCACGAGCGACTCTGGAAACACCATATATTTT. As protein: CATSDSGNTIYF.

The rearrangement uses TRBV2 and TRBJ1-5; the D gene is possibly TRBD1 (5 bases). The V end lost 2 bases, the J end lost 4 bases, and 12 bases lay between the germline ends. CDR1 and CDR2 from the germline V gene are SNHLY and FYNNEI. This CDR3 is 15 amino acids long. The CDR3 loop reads CASSERAAGNQPQHF. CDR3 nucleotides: TGTGCCAGCAGTGAAAGGGCAGCAGGGAATCAGCCCCAGCATTTT.

The CDR3 is CANPGGPRGVEQYF. CDR3 nucleotide sequence: TGTGCCAACCCAGGGGGCCCGCGAGGAGTGGAGCAGTACTTC. The rearrangement uses TRBV25-1 and TRBJ2-7, with 8 bases fitting TRBD1. Trimming removed 10 bases from V and 7 bases from J; junction bases left unmatched: 15. Germline V CDR1 and CDR2: MGHDK, SYGVNS. CDR3 length: 14 amino acids.

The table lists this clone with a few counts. The CDR3 sequence: CASSGQGANYGYTF. The CDR3 nucleotides read TGTGCCAGCAGTGGACAGGGTGCGAACTATGGCTACACCTTC. The J gene is TRBJ1-2, the V gene TRBV25-1, with TRBD1 matching over 7 bases. Per the germline V gene, CDR1 is MGHDK and CDR2 is SYGVNS. V was clipped by 4 bases and J by 2 bases; unmatched bases: 4. The CDR3 is 14 residues long.